The 10 T cell receptor beta chains given below trace back to one sample, sequenced in a study of blood T cell repertoires in COVID-19. Using immunoSEQ multiplex PCR, the repertoire was profiled, and TCRdb retains in-frame clones only, with some absent. The sample shows under 85,000 clones, around 80% of them seen only once. Material: peripheral blood. The receptors originated from a man older than 75 with acute or convalescent COVID-19.

This clone has only a few counts. J is TRBJ1-4 and V is TRBV3-1 (or the pseudogene TRBV3-2); perhaps TRBD1 as D (6 bases). The CDR3 consists of 14 residues. The germline gives CDR1 LGHDT, CDR2 YNNKEL (reference sequence). V was clipped by 4 bases and J by 7 bases, with 13 bases between them. The CDR3, as DNA: TGTGCCAGCAGCCTACAGGGATCGAGTGAAAAACTGTTTTTT. This gives the protein CASSLQGSSEKLFF.

The V gene is TRBV7-9, the J gene TRBJ2-5; D remains ambiguous. V gave up 4 bases and J gave up 2 bases, with 2 bases separating them. The CDR3 covers 11 residues. Per the germline V gene, CDR1 is SEHNR and CDR2 is FQNEAQ (reference sequence). CDR3 protein: CASSSQETQYF. CDR3 DNA: TGTGCCAGCAGCTCGCAAGAGACCCAGTACTTC. The full variable domain, its missing parts supplied by reference TRBV7-9 and TRBJ2-5, is DTGVSQNPRHKITKRGQNVTFRCDPISEHNRLYWYRQTLGQGPEFLTYFQNEAQLEKSRLLSDRFSAERPKGSFSTLEIQRTEQGDSAMYLCASSSQETQYFGPGTRLLVL.

The gene calls are TRBV28 and TRBJ1-1, with D possibly being TRBD1 (5 bases). V was shortened by 6 bases and J by 1 base, with 6 bases between the two germline ends. Germline CDR1 and CDR2: MDHEN and SYDVKM. The CDR3 is 12 amino acids. CDR3 sequence: CASRDTNTEAFF. As DNA, the CDR3 is TGTGCCAGCAGGGACACGAACACTGAAGCTTTCTTT.

This chain links TRBV24-1 with TRBJ2-2; maybe TRBD2 (5 bases). Between the trimmed V and J ends, which lost 5 bases and 2 bases, there was a span of 8 bases. This CDR3 contains 14 residues. The germline V gene has CDR1 KGHDR and CDR2 SFDVKD. The CDR3 DNA reads as TGTGCCACCAGTGGGCGGGCTAACACCGGGGAGCTGTTTTTT. The encoded protein is CATSGRANTGELFF.

The gene calls are TRBV20-1 and TRBJ2-3; D might be TRBD2 (6 bases). CDR1 and CDR2 (germline): DFQATT, SNEGSKA (reference sequence). The CDR3 spans 14 residues. Trimming stripped 3 bases from V and 6 bases from J, with 16 bases between. CDR3 in DNA: TGCAGTGCTAGTGGCTCGGGAGTGAGGGATACGCAGTATTTT. Amino acids: CSASGSGVRDTQYF.

The chain links TRBV5-1 to TRBJ2-1, with D perhaps matching TRBD2 (7 bases). Trimming left V 3 bases short and J 2 bases short, with 12 bases between. Germline V CDR1 and CDR2: SGHRS, YFSETQ. This CDR3 region has 15 residues. The CDR3 loop reads CASSYGGAPYNEQFF. Here the CDR3 DNA reads TGCGCCAGCAGCTATGGGGGGGCCCCCTACAATGAGCAGTTCTTC.

The chain links TRBV7-9 to TRBJ1-5; no firm D call. The CDR3 extends over 12 amino acids. Trimming took 5 bases from V and 5 from J, leaving 7 bases between them. Germline CDR1 and CDR2: SEHNR and FQNEAQ (reference sequence). The CDR3 DNA reads as TGTGCCAGCAGCCGCAGTGATCAGCCCCAGCATTTT. Its protein is CASSRSDQPQHF.

This clone appeared once. The rearrangement links TRBV28 to TRBJ2-5, with D perhaps matching TRBD2 (5 bases). This CDR3 has 14 residues. V gave up 4 bases and J gave up 1 base, with 10 bases separating them. From germline, CDR1 is MDHEN and CDR2 SYDVKM. In DNA form, the CDR3 reads TGTGCCAGCAGTTCCCCGGGGAGCCAAGAGACCCAGTACTTC. This encodes CASSSPGSQETQYF.

The genes are TRBV7-6 and TRBJ2-1; D is possibly TRBD2 (5 bases). This CDR3 has 15 amino acids. V was cut by 1 base and J by 5 bases, with 12 bases left in between. Per germline, CDR1 SGHVS and CDR2 FNYEAQ. CDR3 sequence (DNA): TGTGCCAGCAGCTTAGTTCGGGAACTACACAATGAGCAGTTCTTC. This gives the protein CASSLVRELHNEQFF.

J is TRBJ1-5 and V is TRBV19, with D perhaps matching TRBD1 (5 bases). This CDR3 has 17 residues. From germline, CDR1 is LNHDA and CDR2 SQIVND (reference sequence). V was shortened by 6 bases and J by 3 bases, with 21 bases between the two germline ends. CDR3 coding DNA: TGTGCCAGTAGCTTCACGGGGGTCGGCGGGATCAATCAGCCCCAGCATTTT. The encoded protein is CASSFTGVGGINQPQHF.